This TCR beta chain originates from a study of blood T cells in healthy people across ages. CDR1 is SNHLY, CDR2 FYNNEI, per germline. The CDR3 has 15 amino acids. V lost 6 bases, J lost 4 bases, and 17 bases lay in between. A second PCR, run for about 7 to 11 cycles, used a sample-barcoded 5' primer plus a J-beta primer mix. Every sample gave at least 3 million paired-end reads containing CDR3. TCRdb fed the 5' RACE reads into MiXCR, producing one record per CDR3 protein. The sample includes approximately 800,000 distinct CDR3 sequences, 55% to 70% seen only once; the top ten take about 20%. What was sequenced was blood. This chain joins TRBV2 and TRBJ2-3, with D perhaps matching TRBD1 or TRBD2 (5 bases each). The sequence derives from a man aged 25 to 45 in good health. CDR3 amino acids: CASRPGTLRADTQYF. In nucleotides, the CDR3 is TGTGCCAGCAGGCCCGGGACCCTCAGGGCAGATACGCAGTATTTT.